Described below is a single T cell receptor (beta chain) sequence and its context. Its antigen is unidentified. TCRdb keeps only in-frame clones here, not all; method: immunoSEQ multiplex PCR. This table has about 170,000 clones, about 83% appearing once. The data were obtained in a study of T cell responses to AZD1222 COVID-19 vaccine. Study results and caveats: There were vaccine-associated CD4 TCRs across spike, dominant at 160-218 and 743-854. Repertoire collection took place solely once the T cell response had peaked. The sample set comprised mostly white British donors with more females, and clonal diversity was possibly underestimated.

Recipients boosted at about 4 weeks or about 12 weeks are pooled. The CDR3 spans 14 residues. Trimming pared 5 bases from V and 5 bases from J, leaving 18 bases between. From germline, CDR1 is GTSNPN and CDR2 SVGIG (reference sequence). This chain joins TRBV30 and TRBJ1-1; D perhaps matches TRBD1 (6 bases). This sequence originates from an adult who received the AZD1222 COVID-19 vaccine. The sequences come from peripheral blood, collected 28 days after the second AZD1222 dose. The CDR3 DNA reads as TGTGCCTGGGACGTACAGGGCCTAGGTACTGAAGCTTTCTTT. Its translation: CAWDVQGLGTEAFF.